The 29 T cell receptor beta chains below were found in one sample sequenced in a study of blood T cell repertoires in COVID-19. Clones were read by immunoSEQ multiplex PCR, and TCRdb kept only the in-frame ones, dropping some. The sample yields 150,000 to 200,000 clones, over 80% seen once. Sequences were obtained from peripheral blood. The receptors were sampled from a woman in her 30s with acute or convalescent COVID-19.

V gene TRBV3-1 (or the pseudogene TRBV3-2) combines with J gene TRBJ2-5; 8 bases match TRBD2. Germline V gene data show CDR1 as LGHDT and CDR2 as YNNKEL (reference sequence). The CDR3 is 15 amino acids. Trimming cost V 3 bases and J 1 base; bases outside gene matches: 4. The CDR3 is CASSQLAGPQETQYF. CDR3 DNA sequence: TGTGCCAGCAGCCAGCTAGCGGGCCCCCAAGAGACCCAGTACTTC.

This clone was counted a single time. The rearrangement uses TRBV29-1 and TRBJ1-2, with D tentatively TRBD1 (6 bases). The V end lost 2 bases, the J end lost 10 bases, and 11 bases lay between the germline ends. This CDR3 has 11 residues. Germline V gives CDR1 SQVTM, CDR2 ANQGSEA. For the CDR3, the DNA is TGCAGCGTTGAAACAGGGTTCATCTACACCTTC. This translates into CSVETGFIYTF. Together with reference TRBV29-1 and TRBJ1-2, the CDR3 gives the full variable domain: SAVISQKPSRDICQRGTSLTIQCQVDSQVTMMFWYRQQPGQSLTLIATANQGSEATYESGFVIDKFPISRPNLTFSTLTVSNMSPEDSSIYLCSVETGFIYTFGSGTRLTVV.

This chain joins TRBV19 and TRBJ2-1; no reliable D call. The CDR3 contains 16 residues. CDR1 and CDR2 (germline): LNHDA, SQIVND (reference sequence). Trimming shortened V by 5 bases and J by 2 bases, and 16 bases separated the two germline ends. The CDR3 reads CASSAGVPVAYNEQFF. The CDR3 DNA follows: TGTGCCAGTAGTGCTGGAGTCCCGGTCGCCTACAATGAGCAGTTCTTC.

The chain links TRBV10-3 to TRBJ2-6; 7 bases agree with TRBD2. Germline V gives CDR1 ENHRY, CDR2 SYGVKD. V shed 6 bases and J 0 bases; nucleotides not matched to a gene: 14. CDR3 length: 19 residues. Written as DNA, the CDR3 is TGTGCCATCAGAAGGTCGGCCCCGGGGGGAGTCTCTGGGGCCAACGTCCTGACTTTC. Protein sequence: CAIRRSAPGGVSGANVLTF.

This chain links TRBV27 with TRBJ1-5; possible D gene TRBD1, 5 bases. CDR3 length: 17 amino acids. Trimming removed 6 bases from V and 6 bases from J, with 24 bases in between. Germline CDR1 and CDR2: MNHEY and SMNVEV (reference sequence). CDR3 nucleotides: TGTGCCAGCAGCTCAATCCTCGGACAAGCGGGCTCTCAGCCCCAGCATTTT. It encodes CASSSILGQAGSQPQHF.

The CDR3 sequence is CASSPQGSSYEQYF. CDR3 DNA: TGTGCCAGCTCACCTCAGGGGAGCTCCTACGAGCAGTACTTC. This rearrangement joins TRBV18 to TRBJ2-7; D possibly corresponds to TRBD1 (6 bases). V was clipped by 3 bases and J by 0 bases, with 9 bases between them. The CDR3 is 14 residues long. Germline V CDR1 and CDR2: KGHSH, LQKENI.

In nucleotides, the CDR3 is TGTGCCAGCAGCGTAAGACAGGGGCCGGCCCAAAATGAAAAACTGTTTTTT. As protein: CASSVRQGPAQNEKLFF. The chain couples TRBV9 to TRBJ1-4; 8 positions match TRBD1. V dropped 1 base and J dropped 5; count of bases not matched to a gene: 10. Germline CDR1 is SGDLS and CDR2 is YYNGEE. This CDR3 is built from 17 residues.

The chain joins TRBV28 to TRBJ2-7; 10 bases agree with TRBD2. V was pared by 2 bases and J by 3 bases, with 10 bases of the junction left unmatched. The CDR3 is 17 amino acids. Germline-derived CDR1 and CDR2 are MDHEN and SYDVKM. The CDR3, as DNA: TGTGCCAGCAGTTTAGTTCTCGGGAGCGGGAGGGTCTACGAGCAGTACTTC. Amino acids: CASSLVLGSGRVYEQYF. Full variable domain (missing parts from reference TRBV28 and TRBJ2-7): DVKVTQSSRYLVKRTGEKVFLECVQDMDHENMFWYRQDPGLGLRLIYFSYDVKMKEKGDIPEGYSVSREKKERFSLILESASTNQTSMYLCASSLVLGSGRVYEQYFGPGTRLTVT.

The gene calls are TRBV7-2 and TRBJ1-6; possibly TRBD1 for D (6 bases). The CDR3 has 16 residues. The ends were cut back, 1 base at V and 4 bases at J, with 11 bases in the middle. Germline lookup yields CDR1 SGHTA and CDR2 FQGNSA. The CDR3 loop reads CASSLGGGGYNSPLHF. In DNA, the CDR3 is TGTGCCAGCAGCTTAGGGGGGGGCGGGTATAATTCACCCCTCCACTTT.

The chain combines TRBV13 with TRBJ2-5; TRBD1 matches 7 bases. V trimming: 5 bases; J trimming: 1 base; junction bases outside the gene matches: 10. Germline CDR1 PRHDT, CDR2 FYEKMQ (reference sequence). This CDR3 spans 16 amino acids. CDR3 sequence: CASSKTTGNRQETQYF. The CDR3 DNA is TGTGCCAGCAGCAAAACGACAGGGAACCGCCAAGAGACCCAGTACTTC.

The chain's CDR3 is CASRWRGANNEQFF. DNA of the CDR3: TGTGCCAGTAGATGGCGGGGGGCGAACAATGAGCAGTTCTTC. This chain connects TRBV19 to TRBJ2-1; 8 bases match TRBD2. The V and J ends lost 6 bases and 5 bases, in that order; junction bases with no gene match: 6. Germline V gives CDR1 LNHDA, CDR2 SQIVND (reference sequence). CDR3 size: 14 residues.

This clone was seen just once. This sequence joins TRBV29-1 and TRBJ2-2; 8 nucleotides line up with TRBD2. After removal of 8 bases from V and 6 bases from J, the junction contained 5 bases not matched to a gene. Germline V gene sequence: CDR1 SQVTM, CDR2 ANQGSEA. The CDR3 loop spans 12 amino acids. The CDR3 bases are TGCAGCTTAGGACTAGCTGCCGGGGAGCTGTTTTTT. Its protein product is CSLGLAAGELFF.

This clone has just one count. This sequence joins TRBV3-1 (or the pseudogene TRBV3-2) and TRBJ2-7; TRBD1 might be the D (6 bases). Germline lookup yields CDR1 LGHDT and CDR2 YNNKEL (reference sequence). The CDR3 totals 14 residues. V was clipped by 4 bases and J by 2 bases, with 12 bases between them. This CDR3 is CASSPLGAAYEQYF. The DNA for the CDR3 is TGTGCCAGCAGCCCTTTGGGGGCTGCCTACGAGCAGTACTTC.

CDR3 protein: CASSPGLAGGRGRETQYF. The CDR3 region has the DNA TGCGCCAGCAGCCCAGGACTAGCGGGAGGGAGAGGGAGAGAGACCCAGTACTTC. The chain links TRBV5-1 to TRBJ2-5; TRBD2 matches at 15 bases. V lost 4 bases, J lost 4 bases, and 11 bases stayed unmatched. CDR1 is SGHRS and CDR2 is YFSETQ in the germline V gene. The CDR3 sequence is 18 residues long.

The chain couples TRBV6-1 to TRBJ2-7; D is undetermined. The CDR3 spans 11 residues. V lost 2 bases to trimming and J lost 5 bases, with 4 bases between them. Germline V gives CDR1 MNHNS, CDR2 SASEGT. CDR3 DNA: TGTGCCAGCAGTGAACCCAACGAGCAGTACTTC. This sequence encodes CASSEPNEQYF.

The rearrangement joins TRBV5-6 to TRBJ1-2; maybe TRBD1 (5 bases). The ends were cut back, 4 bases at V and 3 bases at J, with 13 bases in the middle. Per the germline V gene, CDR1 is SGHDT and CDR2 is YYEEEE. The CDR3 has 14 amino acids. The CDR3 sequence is CASSPQALDYGYTF. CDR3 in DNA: TGTGCCAGCAGCCCACAGGCCTTGGACTATGGCTACACCTTC.

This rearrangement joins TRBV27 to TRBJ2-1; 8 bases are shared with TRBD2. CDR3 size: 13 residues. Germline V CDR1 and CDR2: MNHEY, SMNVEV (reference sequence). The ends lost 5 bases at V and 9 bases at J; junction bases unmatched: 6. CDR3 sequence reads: CASSLSREGEQFF. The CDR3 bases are TGTGCCAGCAGTCTCTCACGGGAGGGTGAGCAGTTCTTC.

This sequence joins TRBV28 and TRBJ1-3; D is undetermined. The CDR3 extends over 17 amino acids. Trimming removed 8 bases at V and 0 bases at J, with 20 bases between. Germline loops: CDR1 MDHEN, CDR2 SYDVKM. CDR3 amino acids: CASHVRGQKSSGNTIYF. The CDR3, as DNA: TGTGCCAGCCACGTCCGAGGGCAAAAATCCTCTGGAAACACCATATATTTT.

CDR3 DNA sequence: TGTGCCAGCGTCGAGCAGGGGGGCTCAGATACGCAGTATTTT. Protein: CASVEQGGSDTQYF. This chain connects TRBV2 to TRBJ2-3; D perhaps matches TRBD1 (7 bases). Trimming removed 8 bases from V and 4 bases from J, with 16 bases in between. Germline-derived CDR1 and CDR2 are SNHLY and FYNNEI. The CDR3 is made up of 14 amino acids.

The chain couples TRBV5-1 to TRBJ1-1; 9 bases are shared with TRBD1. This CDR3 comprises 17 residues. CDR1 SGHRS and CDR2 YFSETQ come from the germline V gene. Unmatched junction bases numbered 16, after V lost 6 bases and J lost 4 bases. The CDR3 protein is CASKTVGQGIGSTEAFF. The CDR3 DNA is TGCGCCAGCAAAACTGTTGGACAGGGGATCGGGAGCACTGAAGCTTTCTTT.

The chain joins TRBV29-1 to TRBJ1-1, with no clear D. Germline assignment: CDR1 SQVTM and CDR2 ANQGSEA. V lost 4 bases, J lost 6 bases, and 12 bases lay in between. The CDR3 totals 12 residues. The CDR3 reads CSVGGSRSEAFF. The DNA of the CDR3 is TGCAGCGTTGGAGGGTCCAGATCTGAAGCTTTCTTT.

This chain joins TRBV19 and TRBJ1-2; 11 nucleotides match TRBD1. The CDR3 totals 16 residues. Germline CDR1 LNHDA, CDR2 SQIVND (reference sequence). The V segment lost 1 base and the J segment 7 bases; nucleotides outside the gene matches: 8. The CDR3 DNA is TGTGCCAGTAGTATAGGCGGGACAGGGGGTACGGCTGGCTACACCTTC. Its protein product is CASSIGGTGGTAGYTF.

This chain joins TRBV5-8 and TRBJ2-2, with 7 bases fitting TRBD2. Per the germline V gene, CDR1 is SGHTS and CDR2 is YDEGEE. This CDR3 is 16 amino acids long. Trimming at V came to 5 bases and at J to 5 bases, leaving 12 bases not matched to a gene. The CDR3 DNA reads TGTGCCAGCAGTCTTTCAGGGCTAGCGGAGACCGGGGAGCTGTTTTTT. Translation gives CASSLSGLAETGELFF.

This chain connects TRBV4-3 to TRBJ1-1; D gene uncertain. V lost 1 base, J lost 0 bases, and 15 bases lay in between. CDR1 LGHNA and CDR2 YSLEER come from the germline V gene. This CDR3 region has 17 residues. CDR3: CASSQVRTGLLNTEAFF. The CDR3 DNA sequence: TGCGCCAGCAGCCAAGTAAGGACTGGGCTTTTGAACACTGAAGCTTTCTTT.

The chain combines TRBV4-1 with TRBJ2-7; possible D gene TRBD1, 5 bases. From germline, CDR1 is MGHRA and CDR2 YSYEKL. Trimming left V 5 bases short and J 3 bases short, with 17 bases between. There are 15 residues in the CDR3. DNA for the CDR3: TGCGCCAGCAGCGGAGTTCAGGGAATGGACTACGAGCAGTACTTC. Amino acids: CASSGVQGMDYEQYF.

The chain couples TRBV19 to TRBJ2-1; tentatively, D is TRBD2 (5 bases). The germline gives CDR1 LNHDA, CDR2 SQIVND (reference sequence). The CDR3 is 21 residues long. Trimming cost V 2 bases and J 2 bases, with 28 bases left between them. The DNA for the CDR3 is TGTGCCAGTAGTATAAGGCCAATTGGGAGCGGATTTAGAACAGCCTACAATGAGCAGTTCTTC. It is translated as CASSIRPIGSGFRTAYNEQFF.

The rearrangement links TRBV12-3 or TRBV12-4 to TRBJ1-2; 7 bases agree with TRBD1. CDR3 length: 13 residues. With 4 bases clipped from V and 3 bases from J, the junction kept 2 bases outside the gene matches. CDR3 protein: CASSWDSDYGYTF. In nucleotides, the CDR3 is TGTGCCAGCAGTTGGGACAGCGACTATGGCTACACCTTC.

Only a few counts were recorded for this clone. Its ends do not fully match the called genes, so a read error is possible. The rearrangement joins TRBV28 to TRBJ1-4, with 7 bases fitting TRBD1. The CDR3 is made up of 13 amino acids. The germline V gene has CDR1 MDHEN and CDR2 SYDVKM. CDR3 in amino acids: CASRQGTSEKLFF. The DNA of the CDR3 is TGTGCCAGCAGACAGGGGACTAGTGAAAAACTGTTTTTT.

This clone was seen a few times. The CDR3 loop reads CASSLETGRGMGSPLHF. The CDR3 DNA is TGCGCCAGCAGCTTGGAAACGGGCAGGGGGATGGGTTCACCCCTCCACTTT. This chain uses TRBV5-1 with TRBJ1-6, with 7 bases fitting TRBD1. Losses at the gene ends were 0 bases for V and 9 bases for J; bases not matched to a gene: 12. Germline V gene sequence: CDR1 SGHRS, CDR2 YFSETQ. The CDR3 length is 17 residues.